The rows below give T cell receptor beta chains drawn from one sample of a study of cytomegalovirus exposure and HLA in healthy donors. Measured with immunoSEQ multiplex PCR; TCRdb has only the in-frame clones, and not every one. The sample comprises a few hundred thousand clones, around 79% of which are singletons, and around 2% rests with the top ten. The sample consisted of PBMCs. These receptors all stem from a man between 18 and 29 years old in good health and CMV-seronegative. Each CDR3 is given with its conserved first and last residue. A D gene is named only where the DNA matches it firmly. Size is omitted from some rows. Given values are once, few, many or a class for expanded clones.

-	TRBV18	TRBD2	TRBJ2-7	CASHLAGTPYEQYF	TGTGCCAGTCATTTAGCGGGGACACCCTACGAGCAGTACTTC
few	TRBV29-1	TRBD1	TRBJ2-5	CSVMTGTVYQETQYF	TGCAGCGTAATGACAGGGACCGTCTACCAAGAGACCCAGTACTTC
-	TRBV6-5	TRBD2	TRBJ2-5	CASSPLAGGHETQYF	TGTGCCAGCAGTCCCCTAGCGGGGGGGCATGAGACCCAGTACTTC
once	TRBV2	TRBD2	TRBJ2-3	CASSGGVGLAADTQYF	TGTGCCAGCAGTGGGGGGGTCGGACTAGCGGCAGATACGCAGTATTTT
-	TRBV27	TRBD1	TRBJ2-1	CASSPTPPDRGPYDNEQFF	TGTGCCAGCAGCCCCACCCCCCCGGACAGGGGCCCTTACGACAATGAGCAGTTCTTC
-	TRBV5-1	-	TRBJ1-1	CASSLSAANTEAFF	TGCGCCAGCAGCCTCAGTGCCGCGAACACTGAAGCTTTCTTT
-	TRBV2	-	TRBJ1-5	CASRTDLTEPQHF	TGTGCCAGCAGAACAGATCTTACCGAGCCCCAGCATTTT
-	TRBV6-6	TRBD1	TRBJ1-5	CASSWDRNQPQHF	TGTGCCAGCAGTTGGGACAGAAATCAGCCCCAGCATTTT
-	TRBV6-6	-	TRBJ1-4	CASGAEKLFF	TGTGCCAGCGGGGCGGAAAAACTGTTTTTT
once	TRBV9	TRBD2	TRBJ2-1	CASSVAESSGVYEQFF	TGTGCCAGCAGCGTAGCCGAGTCTAGCGGGGTCTATGAGCAGTTCTTC
-	TRBV5-8	-	TRBJ2-1	CASTPYNEQFF	TGTGCCAGCACCCCTTACAATGAGCAGTTCTTC
few	TRBV14	-	TRBJ1-1	CASSSVLNTEAFF	TGTGCCAGCAGCTCCGTCCTAAACACTGAAGCTTTCTTT
-	TRBV7-4	TRBD2	TRBJ2-1	CASSLFGGAAGGGYNEQFF	TGTGCCAGCAGCTTGTTTGGGGGGGCAGCGGGAGGTGGGTACAATGAGCAGTTCTTC
many	TRBV30	-	TRBJ1-2	CAWSWQGYGYTF	TGTGCCTGGAGTTGGCAGGGCTATGGCTACACCTTC
-	TRBV7-2	TRBD2	TRBJ2-5	CASSLTPAGGGTQYF	TGTGCCAGCAGCTTAACCCCAGCGGGGGGTGGGACCCAGTACTTC
-	TRBV9	TRBD1	TRBJ1-2	CASSVALSGQGSGYTF	TGTGCCAGCAGCGTAGCTTTATCGGGACAGGGAAGTGGCTACACCTTC
-	TRBV6-1	-	TRBJ1-1	CASSSNRVSTEAFF	TGTGCCAGCAGTTCCAACAGGGTATCCACTGAAGCTTTCTTT
-	TRBV11-3	TRBD1	TRBJ1-1	CASSSLLVRDRGRGTEAFF	TGTGCCAGCAGCTCCCTCTTAGTCCGGGACAGGGGGCGCGGGACTGAAGCTTTCTTT
once	TRBV11-3	TRBD2	TRBJ2-1	CASSLSGGPSYNEQFF	TGTGCCAGCAGCCTTAGCGGGGGCCCATCTTACAATGAGCAGTTCTTC
-	TRBV9	-	TRBJ2-4	CASSVDLDKNIQYF	TGTGCCAGCAGCGTAGATCTAGACAAAAACATTCAGTACTTC
-	TRBV18	TRBD2	TRBJ2-2	CASSPASTSDTGELFF	TGTGCCAGCTCACCAGCCTCGACTAGCGACACCGGGGAGCTGTTTTTT
-	TRBV6-6	TRBD1	TRBJ1-2	CASSYPTGEVGYTF	TGTGCCAGCAGTTACCCGACAGGGGAAGTTGGCTACACCTTC
-	TRBV5-1	TRBD1	TRBJ2-2	CASSFDRVDGELFF	TGCGCCAGCAGCTTTGACAGGGTGGACGGGGAGCTGTTTTTT
-	TRBV27	TRBD2	TRBJ2-5	CASSLSSGGETQYF	TGTGCCAGCAGTTTATCATCGGGAGGAGAGACCCAGTACTTC
-	TRBV18	-	TRBJ1-5	CASSPPSARVDQPQHF	TGTGCCAGCTCACCTCCTAGTGCCCGTGTGGATCAGCCCCAGCATTTT
-	TRBV28	TRBD1	TRBJ1-2	CASRGTDGGYTF	TGTGCCAGCAGGGGGACAGACGGTGGCTACACCTTC
-	TRBV7-9	TRBD1	TRBJ2-7	CASSLGRNRDRSPSYEQYF	TGTGCCAGCAGCCTAGGGAGAAACCGGGACAGGTCCCCCTCCTACGAGCAGTACTTC
few	TRBV6-1	TRBD1	TRBJ1-5	CASSENRGRIGNQPQHF	TGTGCCAGCAGTGAAAATAGGGGGCGCATTGGCAATCAGCCCCAGCATTTT
-	TRBV11-3	TRBD1	TRBJ2-1	CASSAVVRQGYNEQFF	TGTGCCAGCAGCGCCGTCGTGAGACAGGGTTACAATGAGCAGTTCTTC
-	TRBV9	-	TRBJ2-7	CASSLGAGAEMRDEQYF	TGTGCCAGCAGCCTTGGGGCAGGGGCGGAGATGAGGGACGAGCAGTACTTC
-	TRBV14	-	TRBJ2-3	CASSQARVPLYTDTQYF	TGTGCCAGCAGCCAAGCCCGGGTCCCTTTATACACAGATACGCAGTATTTT
-	TRBV7-2	TRBD2	TRBJ2-1	CAQTSGGPNEQFF	TGTGCCCAGACTAGCGGGGGGCCCAATGAGCAGTTCTTC
-	TRBV28	-	TRBJ2-6	CASTLWGRGANVLTF	TGTGCCAGCACCTTGTGGGGCAGGGGGGCCAACGTCCTGACTTTC
once	TRBV28	-	TRBJ1-2	CASSLFFPEQGNGYTF	TGTGCCAGCAGTTTATTCTTTCCGGAACAGGGCAATGGCTACACCTTC
-	TRBV7-2	-	TRBJ2-7	CASSLAGSSYEQYF	TGTGCCAGCAGCTTAGCGGGTTCTAGCTACGAGCAGTACTTC
-	TRBV2	-	TRBJ2-1	CASSDSVYNEQFF	TGTGCCAGCAGTGACAGCGTCTACAATGAGCAGTTCTTC
-	TRBV19	-	TRBJ1-5	CASTLSQGDQPQHF	TGTGCCAGTACCCTGAGTCAGGGCGATCAGCCCCAGCATTTT
-	TRBV6-6	TRBD1	TRBJ2-7	CASIRRGQGGREQYF	TGTGCCAGCATCCGTCGGGGACAGGGGGGCAGAGAGCAGTACTTC
once	TRBV30	-	TRBJ1-2	CARAGGINYGYTF	TGTGCCCGGGCGGGGGGGATTAACTATGGCTACACCTTC